This T cell receptor (beta chain) was captured in a study of shared clonotypes between healthy human individuals. About the study: Participating donors consisted of two women and a few men aged 18 to 49. Points from the study as a whole: About 5% of naive CD4 clonotypes were shared across a few donors.

Clones were read by immunoSEQ multiplex PCR, and TCRdb kept only the in-frame ones, dropping some. The sample has over a million clones; about 75% are singletons. Turning to this clone: Its cognate antigen is unknown.

CDR3 length: 12 amino acids. Germline V gene data show CDR1 as GTSNPN and CDR2 as SVGIG (reference sequence). Trimming removed 0 bases at V and 5 bases at J, with 8 bases between. The rearrangement links TRBV30 to TRBJ2-7; D ambiguous. The sequencing input was memory CD4+ T cells sorted from blood. Subset given: CD45RA-negative fraction. The sequence was collected from a man younger than 30 in good health. CDR3 in amino acids: CAWSVRSNEQYF. CDR3 bases: TGTGCCTGGAGTGTACGTAGCAACGAGCAGTACTTC.